Below are 25 T cell receptor beta chains sequenced from a single sample in a study of cytomegalovirus exposure and HLA in healthy donors. Primers: 60 Vbeta forward and 13 Jbeta reverse. Some clones are missing from TCRdb's copy, which holds only in-frame ones; the method was immunoSEQ multiplex PCR. The table records about 100,000 clones, 78% of them present only once. Material: PBMCs. All receptors derive from a woman aged 40 to 50 in good health and CMV-seronegative.

This chain connects TRBV10-3 to TRBJ2-7; D is unresolved. The CDR3 consists of 13 residues. Deletions cut 4 bases from V and 5 bases from J, with 12 bases between. The germline gives CDR1 ENHRY, CDR2 SYGVKD. The CDR3 region is CAISGHSLNEQYF. The CDR3 bases are TGTGCCATCAGTGGACATTCACTTAACGAGCAGTACTTC.

J is TRBJ2-3 and V is TRBV10-2; possibly TRBD2 for D (5 bases). This CDR3 contains 15 residues. The germline V gene has CDR1 WSHSY and CDR2 SAAADI. V was pared by 3 bases and J by 0 bases, with 10 bases between. The CDR3 region has the DNA TGCGCCAGCAGTGACGAGGGCTCTAGCACAGATACGCAGTATTTT. Translated: CASSDEGSSTDTQYF.

As DNA, the CDR3 is TGTGCCAGCAGCGTAGATCAGGGTAGCTATGGCTACACCTTC. Translating gives CASSVDQGSYGYTF. V gene TRBV9 combines with J gene TRBJ1-2, with D maybe TRBD1 (5 bases). CDR3 size: 14 residues. Trimming shortened V by 0 bases and J by 4 bases, and 10 bases separated the two germline ends. The germline gives CDR1 SGDLS, CDR2 YYNGEE.

This clone was detected only a few times. V usage is TRBV7-2 and J usage is TRBJ2-1; 8 bases agree with TRBD1. The CDR3 is made up of 16 amino acids. The V and J ends lost 4 bases and 6 bases, in that order; junction bases with no gene match: 11. Germline V lookup: CDR1 SGHTA, CDR2 FQGNSA. This CDR3 is CASSSRGQGVVNEQFF. CDR3 nucleotides: TGTGCCAGCAGCTCCCGAGGACAGGGAGTGGTCAATGAGCAGTTCTTC.

The rearrangement uses TRBV6-5 and TRBJ1-1, with TRBD1 matching 8 bases. In germline, CDR1 is MNHEY, CDR2 SVGAGI. The junction had 10 bases not matched to a gene; V was cut back by 8 bases and J by 2 bases. The CDR3 loop spans 15 amino acids. The CDR3 DNA follows: TGTGCCAGCGGAAAACCGCAGGGGGCAAACACTGAAGCTTTCTTT. It encodes CASGKPQGANTEAFF.

The V gene is TRBV19, the J gene TRBJ1-1; no clear D gene. The V gene lost 6 bases and the J gene lost 1 base, with 9 bases spanning the gap. CDR1 LNHDA and CDR2 SQIVND come from the germline V gene (reference sequence). This CDR3 is built from 13 residues. The CDR3 reads CASRRLPNTEAFF. CDR3 nucleotide sequence: TGTGCCAGTAGGCGGCTCCCGAACACTGAAGCTTTCTTT.

In DNA, the CDR3 is TGCAGCGTCCGGGCCCATGGACAGGATTCTGGCTACACCTTC. Amino acids: CSVRAHGQDSGYTF. The rearrangement uses TRBV29-1 and TRBJ1-2; TRBD1 matches at 7 bases. The CDR3 extends over 14 amino acids. The J segment lost 7 bases and the V segment lost 6 bases, leaving 14 bases of the junction unmatched. CDR1 and CDR2 from the germline V gene are SQVTM and ANQGSEA.

The V and J genes are TRBV28 and TRBJ2-7; 9 nucleotides agree with TRBD2. The germline V gene has CDR1 MDHEN and CDR2 SYDVKM. The V and J ends lost 7 bases and 2 bases, in that order; junction bases with no gene match: 12. The CDR3 extends over 16 amino acids. The DNA for the CDR3 is TGTGCCAGCACCTTCCGGACTAGCGCCTTTCCCTACGAGCAGTACTTC. Translating it yields CASTFRTSAFPYEQYF.

V gene TRBV4-1 combines with J gene TRBJ1-2, with D perhaps matching TRBD1 (5 bases). Germline V gives CDR1 MGHRA, CDR2 YSYEKL. This CDR3 spans 15 amino acids. The V end lost 0 bases, the J end lost 4 bases, and 12 bases lay between the germline ends. CDR3 sequence (DNA): TGCGCCAGCAGCCAAGAGTCAGGGCCTCTCTATGGCTACACCTTC. Residues: CASSQESGPLYGYTF.

The chain uses TRBV7-9 and TRBJ1-6; no clear D gene. Trimming left V 5 bases short and J 8 bases short, with 16 bases between. Germline CDR1 SEHNR, CDR2 FQNEAQ (reference sequence). CDR3 size: 15 residues. CDR3: CASSPRTALDSPLHF. In DNA, the CDR3 is TGTGCCAGCAGCCCACGGACTGCCTTGGATTCACCCCTCCACTTT.

The chain is built from TRBV7-3 and TRBJ2-3; 7 nucleotides line up with TRBD2. With 5 bases clipped from V and 2 bases from J, the junction kept 7 bases outside the gene matches. The CDR3 has 15 residues. Germline CDR1 and CDR2: SGHTA and FQGTGA. The CDR3 spells CASSPAGLPTDTQYF. The CDR3 DNA follows: TGTGCCAGCAGCCCAGCGGGACTTCCCACAGATACGCAGTATTTT.

This sequence joins TRBV19 and TRBJ1-5; D remains ambiguous. V lost 5 bases, J lost 4 bases, and 12 bases lay in between. The CDR3 sequence is 14 residues long. Looked up from germline, CDR1 is LNHDA and CDR2 is SQIVND (reference sequence). DNA of the CDR3: TGTGCCAGTAGTCCCCGACACAGAAATCAGCCCCAGCATTTT. This sequence encodes CASSPRHRNQPQHF.

The rearrangement uses TRBV5-5 and TRBJ2-5; D possibly corresponds to TRBD2 (6 bases). Germline CDR1 SGHKS, CDR2 YYEKEE (reference sequence). Between the trimmed V and J ends, which lost 0 bases and 3 bases, there was a span of 12 bases. This CDR3 has 15 residues. CDR3 protein: CASSLGSWGEETQYF. The CDR3 DNA reads as TGTGCCAGCAGCTTGGGTAGCTGGGGGGAAGAGACCCAGTACTTC.

V usage is TRBV7-3 and J usage is TRBJ1-1, with TRBD1 matching over 9 bases. From germline, CDR1 is SGHTA and CDR2 FQGTGA. The CDR3 extends over 15 amino acids. V lost 5 bases to trimming and J lost 1 base; unmatched junction nucleotides: 5. As DNA, the CDR3 is TGTGCCAGCAGCACAACAGGGGGCCCGAACACTGAAGCTTTCTTT. Translated: CASSTTGGPNTEAFF.

This clone has a handful of counts. This chain connects TRBV29-1 to TRBJ1-1; D gene uncertain. The CDR3 covers 11 residues. Germline values: CDR1 SQVTM, CDR2 ANQGSEA. This chain's CDR3 is CSGLENTEAFF. The CDR3, as DNA: TGCAGTGGACTTGAGAACACTGAAGCTTTCTTT.

The chain couples TRBV4-1 to TRBJ2-5; D is perhaps TRBD2 (6 bases). Germline V gives CDR1 MGHRA, CDR2 YSYEKL. The CDR3 is 13 residues long. The V end lost 0 bases, the J end lost 10 bases, and 12 bases lay between the germline ends. In nucleotides, the CDR3 is TGCGCCAGCAGCCAAGATCGGGGGAGAGTCCAGTACTTC. Encoded protein: CASSQDRGRVQYF.

The chain uses TRBV27 and TRBJ2-5; D may be TRBD2 (5 bases). CDR3 length: 15 residues. Germline-derived CDR1 and CDR2 are MNHEY and SMNVEV (reference sequence). V gave up 6 bases and J gave up 2 bases, with 16 bases separating them. The CDR3 region is CASSPRVIGQETQYF. CDR3 DNA sequence: TGTGCCAGCAGCCCGAGGGTGATAGGGCAAGAGACCCAGTACTTC.

The J gene is TRBJ1-2, the V gene TRBV29-1, with TRBD1 as a possible D gene (5 bases). The CDR3 sequence is 12 residues long. CDR1 and CDR2 from the germline V gene are SQVTM and ANQGSEA. Trimming removed 6 bases at V and 3 bases at J, with 11 bases between. The CDR3: CSVAPGDYGYTF. The CDR3 DNA is TGCAGCGTCGCGCCGGGGGACTATGGCTACACCTTC. Full variable domain (remainder filled in from reference TRBV29-1 and TRBJ1-2): SAVISQKPSRDICQRGTSLTIQCQVDSQVTMMFWYRQQPGQSLTLIATANQGSEATYESGFVIDKFPISRPNLTFSTLTVSNMSPEDSSIYLCSVAPGDYGYTFGSGTRLTVV.

The table lists this clone with a few counts. J is TRBJ2-7 and V is TRBV28, with D maybe TRBD1 (5 bases). CDR3 length: 11 residues. V lost 11 bases, J lost 0 bases, and 8 bases lay in between. In germline, CDR1 is MDHEN, CDR2 SYDVKM. The CDR3, as DNA: TGTGCCGCTGACAGCTCCTACGAGCAGTACTTC. Its protein is CAADSSYEQYF.

The CDR3 DNA reads TGTGCCAGCAGTTTTGCCCCCGGCGGGGGCTCCTACGAGCAGTACTTC. Protein product: CASSFAPGGGSYEQYF. The chain uses TRBV28 and TRBJ2-5; 7 bases are a match to TRBD2. The DNA matches TRBJ2-7 better at its end, which makes the J call doubtful. Germline loops: CDR1 MDHEN, CDR2 SYDVKM. The CDR3 is made up of 16 amino acids.

The V gene is TRBV7-8, the J gene TRBJ1-2; 9 bases line up with TRBD1. Germline values: CDR1 SGHVS, CDR2 FQNEAQ. CDR3 size: 15 residues. V lost 10 bases, J lost 1 base, and 10 bases stayed unmatched. DNA of the CDR3: TGTGCCACAATCCGGACAGGGGCGAATAACTATGGCTACACCTTC. The encoded protein is CATIRTGANNYGYTF.

The chain joins TRBV25-1 to TRBJ1-2; TRBD1 matches 11 bases. Trimming removed 4 bases from V and 8 bases from J; junction bases left unmatched: 9. The CDR3 length is 15 residues. Germline-derived CDR1 and CDR2 are MGHDK and SYGVNS. CDR3 DNA: TGTGCCAGCAGTGCCCCCGGGACAGGGGGTGGAGGCTACACCTTC. Protein: CASSAPGTGGGGYTF.

The V gene is TRBV5-1, the J gene TRBJ2-3, with 8 bases fitting TRBD1. The CDR3 is made up of 15 amino acids. The junction had 13 bases not matched to a gene; V was cut back by 3 bases and J by 10 bases. The germline V gene encodes CDR1 SGHRS and CDR2 YFSETQ. CDR3 sequence: CASSYGQGYGGAQYF. CDR3 sequence (DNA): TGCGCCAGCAGCTATGGACAGGGTTACGGTGGGGCGCAGTATTTT.

The rearrangement links TRBV5-1 to TRBJ2-7; 7 bases map to TRBD1. V gave up 4 bases and J gave up 12 bases; unmatched junction bases: 22. Germline CDR1 SGHRS, CDR2 YFSETQ. CDR3 size: 16 residues. The CDR3: CASSPSSGTAPQRRYF. In DNA form, the CDR3 reads TGCGCCAGCAGCCCAAGCTCCGGGACAGCGCCCCAACGTCGGTACTTC. Together with reference TRBV5-1 and TRBJ2-7, the CDR3 gives the full variable domain: KAGVTQTPRYLIKTRGQQVTLSCSPISGHRSVSWYQQTPGQGLQFLFEYFSETQRNKGNFPGRFSGRQFSNSRSEMNVSTLELGDSALYLCASSPSSGTAPQRRYFGPGTRLTVT.

The chain carries TRBV2 and TRBJ2-1, with 8 nucleotides matching TRBD2. The length of the CDR3 is 15 residues. Per the germline V gene, CDR1 is SNHLY and CDR2 is FYNNEI. The trim removed 6 bases at V and 4 bases at J, leaving 8 bases unmatched. The CDR3 sequence: CASSATSGAYNEQFF. CDR3 sequence (DNA): TGTGCCAGCAGCGCCACTAGCGGCGCGTACAATGAGCAGTTCTTC.